The source of this T cell receptor (beta chain) is a study of blood T cell repertoires in COVID-19 (dated by TCRdb to the early 2020s). Regarding the research as a whole: Collaborator samples came from the United States, Italy and Spain and covered acute and convalescent phases of COVID-19. The prospective study material was composed of cDNA or gDNA derived from T cells, B-cell-depleted T cells, or PBMCs. The dataset comprised deeply sampled blood TCRbeta repertoires from subjects exposed to, actively infected with, or recovered from COVID-19. The repertoires were released in a freely available public database intended as a resource for research on the immune response to SARS-CoV-2. Samples were obtained from the ongoing ImmuneRACE study (first 160 participants) and from roughly 1,300 subjects provided by 6 global collaborators. Sample metadata almost always included a de-identified subject ID, COVID-19 status, age in years and sex. Where available, HLA class I and class II types were taken from metadata supplied by the sample provider and were not determined by assay-based typing. Study-wide findings and limitations: The amount of clinical and demographic metadata varied by source and participant and was provided uncurated.

Collaborating institutions collected whole blood in K2EDTA tubes following their own protocols. For TCRbeta analysis, collaborator samples were shipped as frozen whole blood, as isolated PBMCs, or as DNA extracted from either sample type. The immunoSEQ Assay, a bias-controlled multiplex PCR, was used to amplify TCRbeta CDR3 regions from genomic DNA. The original pipeline was this. The number of nucleated cells in each sample was estimated from the amplification of reference gene primers within the assay. To quantify the absolute abundance of each unique TCRbeta CDR3 rearrangement, sequence reads were collapsed and filtered. Productive Simpson clonality was computed per sample as the square root of Simpson's diversity index over productive rearrangements. As stored in TCRdb, this immuneACCESS dataset retains in-frame rearrangements with V and J assigned. A fraction of the clones does not appear; measured against another copy, unresolved V genes explain less than half of the discrepancy, and the remainder lacks a known reason. V and J calls and clone size come straight from that table; D and trimming were deduced from the DNA. The sample table records just over 90,000 clones; around 88% of these occur just once. 18% of the sample goes to the ten largest clones.

Via the germline V gene (reference sequence), CDR1 is WNHNN and CDR2 SYGVQD. The cysteine opens and the phenylalanine closes a CDR3 of 17 amino acids. Just CDR3 DNA is preserved here, 51 bases in frame from base 1. Relative to germline, V is missing 0 bases and J is missing 5 bases, with 10 bases of the junction outside any gene match. In the case of this clone: This clone's antigen is unknown. The record has no base qualities; no much larger clone is one base away.

This receptor was taken from a woman of 80 years or more with acute or convalescent COVID-19. Sequencing used peripheral blood. The chain is assembled from TRBV10-1 and TRBJ2-1, with 7 junctional bases fitting TRBD2. The CDR3 region reads CASSESRMAGENNEQFF. The DNA sequence reads TGCGCCAGCAGTGAGTCGAGGATGGCGGGGGAGAACAATGAGCAGTTCTTC.